This T cell receptor (beta chain) emerged from a study of T cells in Graves' hyperthyroidism and ophthalmopathy. The source material, RNA transcripts, was used to amplify TCR beta CDR3 regions. A set of HTBI primers served as the primers for a first-round RT-PCR of the TCR CDR3. One entry per CDR3 protein, called by TCRdb with MiXCR from the multiplex PCR reads. The repertoire consists of approximately 870,000 distinct CDR3 sequences, with approximately 40% occurring once and the leading ten covering about 8.9%. This clonotype was found many times. The origin of this receptor is a man aged 18 to 30 with Graves' hyperthyroidism. The sequencing sample was made of blood.

CDR3 sequence reads: CASSLESGGLWANVLTF. CDR3 nucleotides: TGTGCCAGCAGCTTAGAGTCGGGTGGACTCTGGGCCAACGTCCTGACTTTC. The chain carries TRBV7-2 and TRBJ2-6; possible D gene TRBD2, 5 bases. The V end lost 1 base, the J end lost 5 bases, and 15 bases lay between the germline ends. The CDR3 has 17 residues. Germline V gene sequence: CDR1 SGHTA, CDR2 FQGNSA.